These T cell receptor beta chains were read from a single sample in a study of shared clonotypes between healthy human individuals. The protocol was immunoSEQ multiplex PCR, while the TCRdb copy is restricted to in-frame clones and leaves out a portion. The table includes about 1.5 million clones, under 99% detected once. The sample comprised naive CD4+ T cells sorted from blood. These receptors were collected from a man between 25 and 39 years old in good health. CDR3s include the opening cysteine and the closing phenylalanine or tryptophan. Only some rows state a clone size, as once, few, many or a class for expanded clones.

TRBJ1-5 - TRBV7-9 CASSLVGGLGYSNQPQHF
TRBJ1-5 - TRBV28 CASSLHGISNQPQHF
TRBJ1-4 once TRBV27 CASSKRQATNEKLFF
TRBJ1-2 - TRBV14 CASSQWLSVYGYTF
TRBJ2-7 - TRBV12-5 CASSLGAWHEQYF
TRBJ2-5 - TRBV5-1 CASSLRPSGTQETQYF
TRBJ1-2 - TRBV7-3 CASSQERGSGYTF
TRBJ2-7 - TRBV7-9 CASSLGSSGSGYEQYF
TRBJ1-5 - TRBV3-2 CASSQKHF
TRBJ1-1 - TRBV28 CASGENTEAFF
TRBJ2-3 - TRBV21-1 CASSKGCGPTDTQYF
TRBJ2-3 - TRBV5-1 CASSANTGAGFTDTQYF
TRBJ2-4 - TRBV9 CASSATGTPKNIQYF
TRBJ1-5 - TRBV28 CASSGPGQGFQPQHF
TRBJ1-4 - TRBV4-1 CASSQTKATNEKLFF
TRBJ1-1 once TRBV5-1 CASSLVSQTEAFF
TRBJ2-1 - TRBV25-1 CASSPMRAYNEQFF
TRBJ2-1 - TRBV4-3 CASSQGGRLYNEQFF
TRBJ2-7 - TRBV28 CASTGHTRQQYF
TRBJ2-2 - TRBV11-3 CASSLVYTGELFF
TRBJ2-3 - TRBV5-1 CASSFMGMGLSVPDTQYF
TRBJ2-1 - TRBV7-8 CASSLAQAGGQFF
TRBJ2-3 few TRBV18 CASSPGDTQYF
TRBJ1-4 - TRBV5-1 CASSFTGGSVSEKLFF
TRBJ2-7 - TRBV25-1 CASSKLGTGDFHEQYF
TRBJ1-1 - TRBV5-4 CASSLFLGQGDTEAFF
TRBJ2-7 - TRBV18 CASSRHAGGKAGTAYEQYF
TRBJ1-1 - TRBV2 CASREESGAFF
TRBJ2-3 - TRBV19 CASSTRGAGEGKQYF
TRBJ2-7 - TRBV12-5 CASGSTTRDRAGEQYF
TRBJ2-3 - TRBV5-4 CASRSEGARLSTDTQYF
TRBJ2-6 - TRBV5-1 CASSAGTGGANVLTF
TRBJ1-4 - TRBV5-1 CASSFNPHNEKLFF
TRBJ2-3 - TRBV7-9 CASSFWGGDTQYF
TRBJ2-1 - TRBV4-2 CASSQDRTGGVYNEQFF
TRBJ1-1 - TRBV5-4 CASSLSVRDSAFF
TRBJ2-7 - TRBV28 CASRDRQGRNYEQYF
TRBJ2-7 - TRBV5-6 CASSLGDEQYF
TRBJ1-1 - TRBV2 CASSEGTNTEAFF
TRBJ2-2 - TRBV29-1 CSANRAANTGELFF
TRBJ2-3 - TRBV7-6 CASSLASHRPGLGQDTQYF
TRBJ2-3 - TRBV29-1 CSVDSGGLTDTQYF
TRBJ2-7 once TRBV12-2 CASRLTSGSYEQYF
TRBJ2-7 - TRBV27 CASSFLTSPANSGEQYF
TRBJ2-3 - TRBV7-3 CASSSTGGKTDTQYF
TRBJ2-2 - TRBV11-2 CASSLRLAGGTGELFF
TRBJ2-1 - TRBV4-1 CASSQGFGLHNEQFF
TRBJ2-1 - TRBV9 CASSVEGHNYEQFF
TRBJ1-5 - TRBV6-6 CASERIRGRGQPQHF
TRBJ1-5 - TRBV28 CASRAVSNQPQHF
TRBJ2-2 - TRBV7-7 CASSKDSYTGELFF
TRBJ2-7 - TRBV7-2 CASSPPGAAYEQYF
TRBJ1-3 - TRBV9 CASSVVAAGNTIYF
TRBJ2-3 once TRBV29-1 CSVEDRGPTDTQYF
TRBJ1-5 - TRBV15 CATSDRLRSGNQPQHF